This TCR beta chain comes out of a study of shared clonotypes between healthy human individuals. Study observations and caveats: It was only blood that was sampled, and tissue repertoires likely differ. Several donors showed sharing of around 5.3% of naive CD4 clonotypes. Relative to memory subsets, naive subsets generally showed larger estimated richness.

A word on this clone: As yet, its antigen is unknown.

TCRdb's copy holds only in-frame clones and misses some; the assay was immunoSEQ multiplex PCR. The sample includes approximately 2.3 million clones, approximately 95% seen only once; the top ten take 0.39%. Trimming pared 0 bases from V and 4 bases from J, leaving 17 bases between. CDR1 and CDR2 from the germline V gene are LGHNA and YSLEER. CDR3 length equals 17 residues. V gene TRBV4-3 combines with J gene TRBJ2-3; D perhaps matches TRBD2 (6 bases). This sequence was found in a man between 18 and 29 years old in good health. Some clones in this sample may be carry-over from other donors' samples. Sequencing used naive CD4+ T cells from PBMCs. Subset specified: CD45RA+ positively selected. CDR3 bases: TGCGCCAGCAGCCAAGATCATAGACTAGTTCGGTCAGATACGCAGTATTTT. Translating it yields CASSQDHRLVRSDTQYF.